A selection of T cell receptor beta chains follows, all from one sample in a study of blood T cell repertoires in COVID-19. Using immunoSEQ multiplex PCR, the repertoire was profiled, and TCRdb retains in-frame clones only, with some absent. The table has approximately 150,000 clones, approximately 88% seen once. Sequencing input: peripheral blood. Source of these receptors: a man in his sixties or seventies with active COVID-19. Both conserved end residues are part of each CDR3. D genes are given only for firm matches. Clone size is given for some rows only: seen once, a few or many times, or a class if the clone is expanded.

D gene,V gene,J gene,clone size,CDR3 protein,CDR3 DNA
TRBD1,TRBV15,TRBJ1-2,once,CATSRDLPQGAEGYTF,TGTGCCACCAGCAGAGATCTACCCCAGGGGGCGGAAGGCTACACCTTC
-,TRBV5-4,TRBJ1-2,-,CASSLGEGRYGYTF,TGTGCCAGCAGCTTGGGGGAGGGCCGGTATGGCTACACCTTC
TRBD1,TRBV28,TRBJ2-7,-,CASSRTGTAVFEQYF,TGTGCCAGCAGTAGGACCGGGACAGCGGTTTTCGAGCAGTACTTC
-,TRBV7-3,TRBJ2-7,-,CASSPPGCEQYF,TGTGCCAGCAGCCCCCCAGGGTGCGAGCAGTACTTC
TRBD2,TRBV2,TRBJ2-1,-,CASSDTSGSPRNEQFF,TGTGCCAGCAGCGATACTAGCGGGAGCCCCCGCAATGAGCAGTTCTTC
TRBD2,TRBV5-4,TRBJ2-5,many,CASSGGSKETQYF,TGTGCCAGCAGCGGCGGGAGCAAGGAGACCCAGTACTTC
TRBD1,TRBV15,TRBJ1-6,-,CATGQGIMESPLHF,TGTGCCACCGGACAGGGAATTATGGAATCACCCCTCCACTTT
-,TRBV19,TRBJ1-2,-,CASSIGGAYGYTF,TGTGCCAGTAGTATCGGGGGGGCGTATGGCTACACCTTC
-,TRBV3-1/TRBV3-2,TRBJ2-7,-,CASSQDFPGKLSYEQYF,TGTGCCAGCAGCCAAGACTTTCCGGGAAAACTCTCCTACGAGCAGTACTTC
-,TRBV27,TRBJ2-2,-,CASAARLTGELFF,TGTGCCAGCGCAGCGAGACTCACCGGGGAGCTGTTTTTT
TRBD2,TRBV6-1,TRBJ2-7,-,CASSDRLAGSYEQYF,TGTGCCAGCAGTGATCGCCTAGCGGGGTCCTACGAGCAGTACTTC
-,TRBV4-2,TRBJ2-2,-,CASSQDGGGTGELFF,TGTGCCAGCAGCCAAGACGGGGGTGGGACCGGGGAGCTGTTTTTT
-,TRBV19,TRBJ2-3,-,CASSTQSTDTQYF,TGTGCCAGTAGTACCCAGAGCACAGATACGCAGTATTTT
-,TRBV4-2,TRBJ2-7,-,CASSQASSSSYEQYF,TGTGCCAGCAGCCAAGCCTCTTCTAGCTCCTACGAGCAGTACTTC
TRBD1,TRBV5-4,TRBJ2-2,-,CASSVRTGNTGELFF,TGTGCCAGCAGCGTTCGGACAGGGAACACCGGGGAGCTGTTTTTT
-,TRBV28,TRBJ2-7,-,CASSSIRSLYSGANYEQYF,TGTGCCAGCAGTTCGATTCGGAGTCTATATTCAGGGGCGAACTACGAGCAGTACTTC
-,TRBV29-1,TRBJ1-1,-,CSVGWQNTEAFF,TGCAGCGTTGGGTGGCAGAACACTGAAGCTTTCTTT
TRBD1,TRBV7-2,TRBJ1-1,-,CASSLTNRGYTEAFF,TGTGCCAGCAGCTTAACTAACAGGGGGTACACTGAAGCTTTCTTT
TRBD2,TRBV27,TRBJ2-7,once,CASRLAPRDEQYF,TGTGCCAGCCGACTAGCGCCCAGGGACGAGCAGTACTTC
TRBD2,TRBV5-1,TRBJ2-7,-,CASSGLIGGEQYF,TGCGCCAGCAGCGGATTGATCGGGGGGGAGCAGTACTTC
TRBD1,TRBV7-2,TRBJ1-6,-,CASSLQTGEYSPLHF,TGTGCCAGCAGCTTACAGACAGGGGAGTATTCACCCCTCCACTTT
-,TRBV18,TRBJ2-7,-,CASSPASSYEQYF,TGTGCCAGCTCACCAGCGTCCTCCTACGAGCAGTACTTC
TRBD2,TRBV28,TRBJ2-2,-,CASIPAGENTGELFF,TGTGCCAGCATCCCCGCGGGGGAGAACACCGGGGAGCTGTTTTTT
-,TRBV10-3,TRBJ2-7,-,CAISVSRGEQYF,TGTGCCATCAGTGTTTCAAGGGGCGAGCAGTACTTC
-,TRBV16,TRBJ2-7,-,CASSGALGGPSPYF,TGTGCCAGCAGCGGGGCGCTGGGAGGCCCCAGCCCGTACTTC
-,TRBV28,TRBJ1-1,-,CASSFNGRGNANTEAFF,TGTGCCAGCAGTTTTAATGGGAGGGGTAACGCAAACACTGAAGCTTTCTTT
TRBD2,TRBV12-3/TRBV12-4,TRBJ2-7,-,CANSGRGEQYF,TGTGCCAATAGCGGGAGAGGCGAGCAGTACTTC
-,TRBV18,TRBJ1-4,-,CASSSSQGKLFF,TGTGCCAGCTCATCGTCACAGGGCAAACTGTTTTTT
-,TRBV29-1,TRBJ1-2,-,CSVKEQGNYGYTF,TGCAGCGTAAAAGAACAGGGCAACTATGGCTACACCTTC
-,TRBV27,TRBJ2-1,-,CASKSTAAGYNEQFF,TGTGCCAGCAAGTCGACGGCCGCCGGGTACAATGAGCAGTTCTTC
TRBD2,TRBV4-2,TRBJ2-7,-,CASSQDAGRLAGGPSYEQYF,TGTGCCAGCAGCCAAGATGCGGGGAGACTAGCGGGAGGACCTTCCTACGAGCAGTACTTC
-,TRBV18,TRBJ1-3,-,CASSPSEGNGNTIYF,TGTGCCAGCTCACCGAGCGAGGGTAACGGAAACACCATATATTTT
-,TRBV27,TRBJ2-1,-,CASSSGGPYNEQFF,TGTGCCAGCAGTTCTGGAGGGCCCTACAATGAGCAGTTCTTC
-,TRBV28,TRBJ2-1,-,CASSLLIYNEQFF,TGTGCCAGCAGTTTACTAATCTACAATGAGCAGTTCTTC
TRBD1,TRBV19,TRBJ2-7,many,CASSMGDRGPYEQYF,TGTGCCAGTAGTATGGGGGACAGGGGCCCCTACGAGCAGTACTTC
-,TRBV19,TRBJ2-2,-,CASRQSNTGELFF,TGTGCCAGTCGACAGTCCAACACCGGGGAGCTGTTTTTT
-,TRBV6-6,TRBJ2-4,-,CASRELRENIQYF,TGTGCCAGCAGGGAGTTACGAGAAAACATTCAGTACTTC
-,TRBV7-2,TRBJ2-1,-,CASSFRYNEQFF,TGTGCCAGCAGCTTCCGCTACAATGAGCAGTTCTTC
TRBD1,TRBV7-9,TRBJ2-6,-,CASSSRGQGLPSGANVLTF,TGTGCCAGCAGCTCTAGGGGACAGGGCCTACCTTCTGGGGCCAACGTCCTGACTTTC
-,TRBV19,TRBJ2-7,-,CASSSGNPYEQYF,TGTGCCAGTAGTAGCGGGAACCCCTACGAGCAGTACTTC
TRBD1,TRBV6-5,TRBJ1-5,-,CASRRDRGGGPQHF,TGTGCCAGCCGGAGGGACAGGGGGGGAGGTCCCCAGCATTTT
TRBD1,TRBV5-5,TRBJ2-7,-,CASSGGQVPELRLYEQYF,TGTGCCAGCAGCGGCGGACAGGTTCCCGAACTCCGACTCTACGAGCAGTACTTC
TRBD1,TRBV5-5,TRBJ1-3,once,CASSLDRGSGNTIYF,TGTGCCAGCAGCCTTGACAGGGGCTCTGGAAACACCATATATTTT
TRBD2,TRBV18,TRBJ2-7,-,CASSPGQTGGQYF,TGTGCCAGCTCACCAGGGCAGACGGGGGGGCAGTACTTC
TRBD2,TRBV30,TRBJ2-3,-,CAWVGSGGRDTQYF,TGTGCCTGGGTGGGTAGCGGGGGGAGAGATACGCAGTATTTT
-,TRBV2,TRBJ2-1,-,CASSINRDEQFF,TGTGCCAGCAGTATAAACCGGGATGAGCAGTTCTTC
TRBD1,TRBV5-1,TRBJ2-7,-,CASSSDRGIEQYF,TGCGCCAGCAGCTCGGACAGGGGGATCGAGCAGTACTTC
TRBD1,TRBV24-1,TRBJ2-5,few,CATSDYRGQETQYF,TGTGCCACCAGTGATTACAGGGGACAAGAGACCCAGTACTTC
-,TRBV6-5,TRBJ1-1,-,CASSYTAGLTEAFF,TGTGCCAGCAGTTACACAGCAGGGCTCACTGAAGCTTTCTTT
-,TRBV6-5,TRBJ2-7,-,CASSPPGRRYEQYF,TGTGCCAGCAGTCCTCCGGGTAGGCGGTACGAGCAGTACTTC
TRBD1,TRBV7-2,TRBJ2-5,-,CASSLMTGGQETQYF,TGTGCCAGCAGCTTAATGACAGGGGGGCAAGAGACCCAGTACTTC
-,TRBV30,TRBJ1-1,-,CACRSGAREAFF,TGTGCCTGTCGGTCTGGGGCTCGCGAAGCTTTCTTT
-,TRBV7-9,TRBJ1-4,-,CASSHGRGGYTNEKLFF,TGTGCCAGCAGCCATGGGCGGGGTGGATACACTAATGAAAAACTGTTTTTT
-,TRBV7-3,TRBJ2-1,-,CASSFVRDEQFF,TGTGCCAGCAGCTTTGTTCGGGATGAGCAGTTCTTC